This passage covers 11 T cell receptor beta chains from one sample sequenced in a study of spatial heterogeneity in lung cancer. MiXCR was run by TCRdb on the 5' RACE reads, yielding one entry per CDR3 protein. The sample consists of 35,000 to 55,000 distinct CDR3 sequences, roughly an eighth of them appearing once. The time point denotes: sample taken at primary tumor resection. Extraction of whole RNA from tumor, nontumor lung or frozen PBMC preceded unsorted sequencing. The material sequenced was PBMCs, taken at surgery. The origin of the receptors is a male donor with early-stage non-small cell lung cancer.

This clonotype came up a few times. This rearrangement joins TRBV7-2 to TRBJ1-5, with a weak D call TRBD1 (5 bases). V was clipped by 6 bases and J by 4 bases, with 13 bases between them. CDR3 length equals 14 residues. Germline V gene lookup returns CDR1 SGHTA and CDR2 FQGNSA. CDR3 bases: TGTGCCAGCAGTCCACCTGGGGGGAATCAGCCCCAGCATTTT. This encodes CASSPPGGNQPQHF.

This clonotype has ten or more counts. The V call is TRBV27, the J call TRBJ2-5; possibly TRBD1 or TRBD2 for D (5 bases each). Germline V gene sequence: CDR1 MNHEY, CDR2 SMNVEV (reference sequence). Trimming removed 6 bases from V and 4 bases from J, with 12 bases in between. This CDR3 is built from 13 residues. CDR3 bases: TGTGCCAGCAGGAGGGGAATCCGAGAGACCCAGTACTTC. It translates to CASRRGIRETQYF.

This sequence joins TRBV5-1 and TRBJ2-3; D perhaps matches TRBD2 (6 bases). V shed 4 bases and J shed 2 bases, with 17 bases lying between them. The CDR3 is 16 amino acids. Germline values: CDR1 SGHRS, CDR2 YFSETQ. CDR3 loop: CASSTRVAEITDTQYF. CDR3 sequence (DNA): TGCGCCAGCAGCACCCGGGTAGCGGAGATCACAGATACGCAGTATTTT.

The sample holds a few counts of this clonotype. The rearrangement joins TRBV6-5 to TRBJ2-7, with a weak D call TRBD1 (7 bases). The CDR3 is made up of 14 amino acids. Germline lookup yields CDR1 MNHEY and CDR2 SVGAGI. V shed 6 bases and J shed 2 bases, with 14 bases lying between them. In DNA, the CDR3 is TGTGCCAGCAGGCGGGACAGTAGGGCCTACGAGCAGTACTTC. This encodes CASRRDSRAYEQYF.

This clonotype was recorded a few times. The J gene is TRBJ1-3, the V gene TRBV3-1; tentative D call: TRBD1 (5 bases). The CDR3 has 14 amino acids. The V gene's germline CDR1 is LGHDT and CDR2 YNNKEL (reference sequence). The ends were cut back, 3 bases at V and 2 bases at J, with 8 bases in the middle. The CDR3 region is CASSQSGAGNTIYF. CDR3 coding DNA: TGTGCCAGCAGCCAGTCGGGGGCTGGAAACACCATATATTTT.

This clonotype was picked up a small number of times. The chain employs TRBV30 and TRBJ2-4; no reliable D call. V lost 1 base and J 5 bases, leaving 6 bases between the germline ends. CDR1 is GTSNPN and CDR2 is SVGIG in the germline V gene (reference sequence). This CDR3 is 12 amino acids long. DNA for the CDR3: TGTGCCTGGAGTGGCGGTGAAAACATTCAGTACTTC. Residues: CAWSGGENIQYF. The entire variable domain, with the rest obtained from reference TRBV30 and TRBJ2-4, is as follows: SQTIHQWPATLVQPVGSPLSLECTVEGTSNPNLYWYRQAAGRGLQLLFYSVGIGQISSEVPQNLSASRPQDRQFILSSKKLLLSDSGFYLCAWSGGENIQYFGAGTRLSVL.

There are many counts of this clonotype. The chain combines TRBV6-6 with TRBJ2-5; no clear D. The CDR3 loop spans 13 amino acids. Germline V gene sequence: CDR1 MNHNY, CDR2 SVGAGI (reference sequence). Trimming left V 3 bases short and J 4 bases short, with 9 bases between. CDR3 residues: CASSYLLGETQYF. In DNA, the CDR3 is TGTGCCAGCAGTTATCTCCTTGGAGAGACCCAGTACTTC.

Only a few counts were recorded for this clonotype. The CDR3 nucleotides read TGCGCCAGCAGCTTGGGAGGGAATCCCTACAATGAGCAGTTCTTC. Amino acids: CASSLGGNPYNEQFF. V and J are TRBV5-1 and TRBJ2-1; TRBD2 is a possible D gene (5 bases). The V gene's germline CDR1 is SGHRS and CDR2 YFSETQ. Trimming removed 0 bases at V and 2 bases at J, with 9 bases between. CDR3 length: 15 amino acids.

This clonotype was detected only a few times. The chain combines TRBV28 with TRBJ1-5; 8 bases align to TRBD1. The J segment lost 4 bases and the V segment lost 4 bases, leaving 6 bases of the junction unmatched. The CDR3 length is 15 residues. Germline lookup yields CDR1 MDHEN and CDR2 SYDVKM. The CDR3: CASSSDRVRNQPQHF. Here the CDR3 DNA reads TGTGCCAGCAGTTCGGACAGGGTGAGAAATCAGCCCCAGCATTTT.

This clonotype was recorded at least ten times. The chain combines TRBV28 with TRBJ2-7; TRBD2 aligns across 14 bases. The CDR3 spans 16 residues. V was clipped by 6 bases and J by 4 bases; unmatched bases: 8. CDR1 MDHEN and CDR2 SYDVKM come from the germline V gene. CDR3 region: CASSSIGLAGGYEQYF. The CDR3 nucleotides are TGTGCCAGCAGCTCGATCGGACTAGCGGGAGGTTACGAGCAGTACTTC.

This clonotype was found many times. V gene TRBV12-3 or TRBV12-4 combines with J gene TRBJ1-4; D ambiguous. V was shortened by 4 bases and J by 3 bases, with 15 bases between the two germline ends. The CDR3 totals 16 residues. The CDR3 DNA sequence: TGTGCCAGCAGTTCCGGAGTCCCTGGGGCTAATGAAAAACTGTTTTTT. Translated, it gives CASSSGVPGANEKLFF.